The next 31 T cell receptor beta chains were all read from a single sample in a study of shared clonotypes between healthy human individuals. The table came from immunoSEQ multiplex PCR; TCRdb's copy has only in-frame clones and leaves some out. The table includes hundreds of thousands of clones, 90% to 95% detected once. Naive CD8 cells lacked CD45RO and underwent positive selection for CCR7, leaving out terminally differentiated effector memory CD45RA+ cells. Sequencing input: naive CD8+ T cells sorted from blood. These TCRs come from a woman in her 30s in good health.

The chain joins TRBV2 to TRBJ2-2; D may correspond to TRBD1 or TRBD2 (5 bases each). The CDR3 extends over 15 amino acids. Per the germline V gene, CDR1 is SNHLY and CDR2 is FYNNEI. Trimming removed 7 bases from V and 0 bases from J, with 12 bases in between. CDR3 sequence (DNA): TGTGCCAGCAAAATCGGGACGGCGAACACCGGGGAGCTGTTTTTT. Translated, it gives CASKIGTANTGELFF.

CDR3 in amino acids: CASSFPMEDEQFF. The CDR3 region has the DNA TGCGCCAGCAGCTTTCCTATGGAAGATGAGCAGTTCTTC. This chain links TRBV5-1 with TRBJ2-1; D gene uncertain. In germline, CDR1 is SGHRS, CDR2 YFSETQ. Trimming left V 2 bases short and J 8 bases short, with 11 bases between. The CDR3 extends over 13 amino acids. Variable domain in full (rest from reference TRBV5-1 and TRBJ2-1): KAGVTQTPRYLIKTRGQQVTLSCSPISGHRSVSWYQQTPGQGLQFLFEYFSETQRNKGNFPGRFSGRQFSNSRSEMNVSTLELGDSALYLCASSFPMEDEQFFGPGTRLTVL.

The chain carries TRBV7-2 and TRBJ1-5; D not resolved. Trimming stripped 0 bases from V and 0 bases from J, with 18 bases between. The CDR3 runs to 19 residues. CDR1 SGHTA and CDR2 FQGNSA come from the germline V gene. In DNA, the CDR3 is TGTGCCAGCAGCTTAGCCCCCTGGGAGGCCGTAGATAGCAATCAGCCCCAGCATTTT. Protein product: CASSLAPWEAVDSNQPQHF.

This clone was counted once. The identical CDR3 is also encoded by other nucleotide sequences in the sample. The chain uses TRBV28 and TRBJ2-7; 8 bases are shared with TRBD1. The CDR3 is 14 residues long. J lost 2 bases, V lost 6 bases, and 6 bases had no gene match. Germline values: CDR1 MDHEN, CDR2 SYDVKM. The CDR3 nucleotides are TGTGCCAGCAGATACGACAGGGGAACCTACGAGCAGTACTTC. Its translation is CASRYDRGTYEQYF.

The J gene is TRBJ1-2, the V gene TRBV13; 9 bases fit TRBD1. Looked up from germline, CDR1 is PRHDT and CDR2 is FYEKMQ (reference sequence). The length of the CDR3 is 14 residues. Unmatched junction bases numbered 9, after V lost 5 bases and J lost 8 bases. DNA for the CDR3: TGTGCCAGCAGCCTCCTGGGACAGGGTGACGGCTACACCTTC. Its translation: CASSLLGQGDGYTF.

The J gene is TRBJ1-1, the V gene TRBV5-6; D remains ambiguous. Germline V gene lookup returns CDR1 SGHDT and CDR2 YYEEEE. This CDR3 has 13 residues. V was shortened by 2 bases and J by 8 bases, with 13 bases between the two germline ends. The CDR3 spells CASSLIMEKEAFF. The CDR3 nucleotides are TGTGCCAGCAGCTTAATCATGGAGAAAGAAGCTTTCTTT.

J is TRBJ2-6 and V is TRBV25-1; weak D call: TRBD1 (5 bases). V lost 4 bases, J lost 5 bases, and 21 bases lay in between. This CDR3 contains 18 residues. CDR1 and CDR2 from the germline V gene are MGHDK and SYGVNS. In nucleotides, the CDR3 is TGTGCCAGCAGTGGGCTAAAAACTGGACAAAGTCGGGCCAACGTCCTGACTTTC. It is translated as CASSGLKTGQSRANVLTF. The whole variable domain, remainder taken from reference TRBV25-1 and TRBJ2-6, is EADIYQTPRYLVIGTGKKITLECSQTMGHDKMYWYQQDPGMELHLIHYSYGVNSTEKGDLSSESTVSRIRTEHFPLTLESARPSHTSQYLCASSGLKTGQSRANVLTFGAGSRLTVL.

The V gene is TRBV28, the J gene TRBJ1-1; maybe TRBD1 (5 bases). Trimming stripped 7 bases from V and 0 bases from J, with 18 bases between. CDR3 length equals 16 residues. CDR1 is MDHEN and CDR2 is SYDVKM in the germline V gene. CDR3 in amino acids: CASTPEAWGVNTEAFF. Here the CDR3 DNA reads TGTGCCAGCACGCCCGAGGCGTGGGGCGTGAACACTGAAGCTTTCTTT.

CDR3 sequence reads: CASSLVEDEKLFF. For the CDR3, the DNA is TGTGCCAGCAGCTTGGTAGAAGATGAAAAACTGTTTTTT. The V gene is TRBV5-4, the J gene TRBJ1-4; D unresolved. V lost 0 bases to trimming and J lost 6 bases, with 6 bases between them. There are 13 residues in the CDR3. Germline-derived CDR1 and CDR2 are SGHNT and YYREEE (reference sequence).

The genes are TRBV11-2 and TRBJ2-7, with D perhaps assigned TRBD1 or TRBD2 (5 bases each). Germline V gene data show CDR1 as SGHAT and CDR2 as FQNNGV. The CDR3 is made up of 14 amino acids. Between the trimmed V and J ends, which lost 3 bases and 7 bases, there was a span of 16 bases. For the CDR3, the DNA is TGTGCCAGCAGCTTGTTCTCTGCAGGGAGAGAGCAGTACTTC. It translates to CASSLFSAGREQYF.

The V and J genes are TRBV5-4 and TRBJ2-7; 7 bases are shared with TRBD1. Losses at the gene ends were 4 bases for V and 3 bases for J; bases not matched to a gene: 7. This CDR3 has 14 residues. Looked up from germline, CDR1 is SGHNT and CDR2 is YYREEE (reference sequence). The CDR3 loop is CASSVGDSNYEQYF. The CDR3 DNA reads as TGTGCCAGCAGCGTAGGGGACAGCAACTACGAGCAGTACTTC.

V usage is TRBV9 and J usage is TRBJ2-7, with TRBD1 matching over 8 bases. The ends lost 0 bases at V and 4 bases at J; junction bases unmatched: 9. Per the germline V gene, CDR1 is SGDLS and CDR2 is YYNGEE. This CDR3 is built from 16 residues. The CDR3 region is CASSVGDRPPYYEQYF. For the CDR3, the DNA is TGTGCCAGCAGCGTAGGGGACAGGCCCCCGTATTACGAGCAGTACTTC. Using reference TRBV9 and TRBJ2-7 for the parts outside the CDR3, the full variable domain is DSGVTQTPKHLITATGQRVTLRCSPRSGDLSVYWYQQSLDQGLQFLIQYYNGEERAKGNILERFSAQQFPDLHSELNLSSLELGDSALYFCASSVGDRPPYYEQYFGPGTRLTVT.

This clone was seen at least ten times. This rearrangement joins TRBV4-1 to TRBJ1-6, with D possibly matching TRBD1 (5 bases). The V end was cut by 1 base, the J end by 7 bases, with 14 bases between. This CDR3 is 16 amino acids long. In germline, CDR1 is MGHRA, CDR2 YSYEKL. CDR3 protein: CASSQGPGTGNSPLHF. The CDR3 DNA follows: TGCGCCAGCAGCCAAGGACCCGGGACTGGCAATTCACCCCTCCACTTT.

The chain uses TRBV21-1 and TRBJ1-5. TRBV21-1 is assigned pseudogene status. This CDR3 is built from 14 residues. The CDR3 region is CASSPGSCNQPQHF. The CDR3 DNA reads TGTGCCAGCAGCCCGGGGAGTTGCAATCAGCCCCAGCATTTT.

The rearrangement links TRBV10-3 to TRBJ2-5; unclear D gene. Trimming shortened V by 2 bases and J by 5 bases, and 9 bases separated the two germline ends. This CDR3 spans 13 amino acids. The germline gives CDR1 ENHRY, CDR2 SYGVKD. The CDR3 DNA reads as TGTGCCATCAGTGAGAGCCGCACGGAGACCCAGTACTTC. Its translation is CAISESRTETQYF.

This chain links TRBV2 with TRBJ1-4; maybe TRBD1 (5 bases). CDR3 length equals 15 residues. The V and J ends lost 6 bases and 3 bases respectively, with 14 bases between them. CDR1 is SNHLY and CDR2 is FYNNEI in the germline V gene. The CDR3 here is CASRDLRDSNEKLFF. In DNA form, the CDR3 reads TGTGCCAGCAGGGACCTCCGGGACTCTAATGAAAAACTGTTTTTT. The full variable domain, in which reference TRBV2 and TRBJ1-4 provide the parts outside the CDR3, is EPEVTQTPSHQVTQMGQEVILRCVPISNHLYFYWYRQILGQKVEFLVSFYNNEISEKSEIFDDQFSVERPDGSNFTLKIRSTKLEDSAMYFCASRDLRDSNEKLFFGSGTQLSVL.

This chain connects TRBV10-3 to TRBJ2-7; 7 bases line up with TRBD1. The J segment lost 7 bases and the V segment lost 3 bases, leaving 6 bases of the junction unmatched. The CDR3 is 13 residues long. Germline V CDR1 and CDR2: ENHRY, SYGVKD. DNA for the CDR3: TGTGCCATCAGTGAAAAGGGGGCCGGAGAGCAGTACTTC. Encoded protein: CAISEKGAGEQYF.

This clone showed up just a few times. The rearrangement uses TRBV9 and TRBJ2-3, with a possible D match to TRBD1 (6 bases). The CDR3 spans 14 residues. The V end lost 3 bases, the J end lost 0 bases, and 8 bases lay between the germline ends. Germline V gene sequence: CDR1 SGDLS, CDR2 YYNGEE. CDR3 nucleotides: TGTGCCAGCAGCGCTGACAGGAGCACAGATACGCAGTATTTT. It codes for CASSADRSTDTQYF.

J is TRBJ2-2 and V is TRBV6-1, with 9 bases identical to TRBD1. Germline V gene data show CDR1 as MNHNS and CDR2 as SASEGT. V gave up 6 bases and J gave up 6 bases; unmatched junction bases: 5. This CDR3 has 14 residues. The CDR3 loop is CASSGDRVAGELFF. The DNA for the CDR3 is TGTGCCAGCAGCGGGGACAGGGTGGCCGGGGAGCTGTTTTTT.

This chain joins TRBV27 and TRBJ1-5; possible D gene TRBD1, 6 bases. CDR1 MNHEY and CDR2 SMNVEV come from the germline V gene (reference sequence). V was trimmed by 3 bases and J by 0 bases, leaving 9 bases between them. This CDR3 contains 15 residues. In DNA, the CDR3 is TGTGCCAGCAGTTTCTGGACAGATAGCAATCAGCCCCAGCATTTT. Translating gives CASSFWTDSNQPQHF.

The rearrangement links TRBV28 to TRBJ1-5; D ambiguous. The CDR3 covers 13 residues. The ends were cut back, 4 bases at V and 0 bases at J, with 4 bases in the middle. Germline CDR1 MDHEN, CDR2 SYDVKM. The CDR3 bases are TGTGCCAGCAGTTACTCTAGCAATCAGCCCCAGCATTTT. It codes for CASSYSSNQPQHF.

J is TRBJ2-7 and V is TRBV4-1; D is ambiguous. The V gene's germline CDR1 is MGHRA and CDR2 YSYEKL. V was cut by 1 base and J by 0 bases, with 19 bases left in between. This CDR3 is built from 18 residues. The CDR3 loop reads CASSQATRTGLSSYEQYF. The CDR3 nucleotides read TGCGCCAGCAGCCAAGCGACGAGAACGGGCTTAAGCTCCTACGAGCAGTACTTC.

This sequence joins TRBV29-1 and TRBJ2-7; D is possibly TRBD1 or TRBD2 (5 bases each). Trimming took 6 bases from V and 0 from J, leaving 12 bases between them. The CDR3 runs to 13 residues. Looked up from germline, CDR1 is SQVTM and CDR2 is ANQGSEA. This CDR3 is CSVRDGLSYEQYF. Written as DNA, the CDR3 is TGCAGCGTCCGGGACGGCCTCTCCTACGAGCAGTACTTC.

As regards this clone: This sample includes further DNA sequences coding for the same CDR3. The CDR3 sequence: CASSLRTVNTEAFF. Written as DNA, the CDR3 is TGTGCCAGCAGTCTCCGGACGGTGAACACTGAAGCTTTCTTT. The chain joins TRBV6-5 to TRBJ1-1; D is undetermined. CDR3 length: 14 amino acids. Trimming took 5 bases from V and 0 from J, leaving 10 bases between them. Germline CDR1 is MNHEY and CDR2 is SVGAGI.

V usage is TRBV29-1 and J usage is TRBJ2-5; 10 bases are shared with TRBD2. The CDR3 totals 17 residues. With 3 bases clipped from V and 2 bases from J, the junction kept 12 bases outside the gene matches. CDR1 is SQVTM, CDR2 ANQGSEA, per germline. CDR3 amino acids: CSVEAPLLAGSQETQYF. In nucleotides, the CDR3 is TGCAGCGTTGAGGCGCCCTTACTAGCGGGGTCGCAAGAGACCCAGTACTTC.

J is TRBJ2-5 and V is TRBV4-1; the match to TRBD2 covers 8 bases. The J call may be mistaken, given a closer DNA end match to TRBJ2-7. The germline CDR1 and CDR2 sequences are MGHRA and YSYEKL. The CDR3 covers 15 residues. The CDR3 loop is CASSQEREWSYEQYF. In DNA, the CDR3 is TGCGCCAGCAGCCAGGAGCGGGAGTGGTCCTACGAGCAGTACTTC.

CDR3 amino acids: CASSLVLAGAYNEQFF. CDR3 in DNA: TGTGCCAGCAGTTTAGTGCTAGCGGGAGCCTACAATGAGCAGTTCTTC. This chain joins TRBV28 and TRBJ2-1, with 10 nucleotides matching TRBD2. Per the germline V gene, CDR1 is MDHEN and CDR2 is SYDVKM. The CDR3 consists of 16 residues. V trimming: 2 bases; J trimming: 2 bases; junction bases outside the gene matches: 3.

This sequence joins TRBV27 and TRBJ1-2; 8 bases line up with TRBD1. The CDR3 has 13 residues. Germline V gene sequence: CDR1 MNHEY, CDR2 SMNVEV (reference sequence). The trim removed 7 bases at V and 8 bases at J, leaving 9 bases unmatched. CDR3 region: CASTATGVDGYTF. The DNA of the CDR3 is TGTGCCAGCACTGCGACAGGGGTCGACGGCTACACCTTC.

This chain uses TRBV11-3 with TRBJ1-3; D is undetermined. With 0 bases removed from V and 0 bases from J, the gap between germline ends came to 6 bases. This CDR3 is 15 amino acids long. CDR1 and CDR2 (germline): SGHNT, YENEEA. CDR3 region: CASSLDGSSGNTIYF. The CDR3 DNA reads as TGTGCCAGCAGCTTAGACGGGAGCTCTGGAAACACCATATATTTT.

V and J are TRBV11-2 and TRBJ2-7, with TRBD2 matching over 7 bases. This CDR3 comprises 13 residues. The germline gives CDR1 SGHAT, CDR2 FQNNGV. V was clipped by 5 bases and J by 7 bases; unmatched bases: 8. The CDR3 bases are TGTGCCAGCAGCCTAAGCCGGGGGGAAGAGCAGTACTTC. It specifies CASSLSRGEEQYF.

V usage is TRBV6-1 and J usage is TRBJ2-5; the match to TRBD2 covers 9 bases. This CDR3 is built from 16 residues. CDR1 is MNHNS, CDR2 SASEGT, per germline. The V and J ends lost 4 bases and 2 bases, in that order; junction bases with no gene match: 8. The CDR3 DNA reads TGTGCCAGCAGTGGGATTAGCGGGAGAGTTCAAGAGACCCAGTACTTC. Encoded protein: CASSGISGRVQETQYF.